These 20 T cell receptor beta chains came from one sample sequenced in a study of spatial heterogeneity in lung cancer. TCRdb ran MiXCR on the 5' RACE reads and lists one entry per CDR3 protein. The data hold about 38,000 distinct CDR3 sequences, with 7.5% observed a single time. Time point here: sample taken at primary tumor resection. The study sequenced unsorted whole RNA from tumor, nontumor lung or frozen PBMC. Specimen: PBMCs, collected at surgery. Every receptor here comes from a male donor with early-stage non-small cell lung cancer.

Many counts were recorded for this clonotype. J is TRBJ2-3 and V is TRBV27; a weak D match, TRBD2 (7 bases). CDR1 is MNHEY and CDR2 is SMNVEV in the germline V gene (reference sequence). Trimming cost V 5 bases and J 1 base, with 13 bases left between them. The CDR3 has 15 residues. DNA for the CDR3: TGTGCCAGCAGTCCGCGGGGGCTAGGCACAGATACGCAGTATTTT. Protein product: CASSPRGLGTDTQYF.

This clonotype has ten or more counts. The V gene is TRBV7-9, the J gene TRBJ2-1, with TRBD2 identical over 8 bases. The CDR3 length is 16 residues. After removal of 5 bases from V and 4 bases from J, the junction contained 10 bases not matched to a gene. The germline gives CDR1 SEHNR, CDR2 FQNEAQ (reference sequence). In DNA, the CDR3 is TGTGCCAGCAGCCCAGCGGGGGCTCTGGCGTACAATGAGCAGTTCTTC. Translation: CASSPAGALAYNEQFF.

This clonotype was found many times. The chain combines TRBV7-2 with TRBJ2-1, with no clear D. Germline CDR1 SGHTA, CDR2 FQGNSA. CDR3 length: 15 residues. V lost 3 bases to trimming and J lost 3 bases, with 12 bases between them. For the CDR3, the DNA is TGTGCCAGCAGCTTCGAGGTTAGAGGCTACAATGAGCAGTTCTTC. Protein sequence: CASSFEVRGYNEQFF.

The chain couples TRBV11-2 to TRBJ2-1; no clear D. Looked up from germline, CDR1 is SGHAT and CDR2 is FQNNGV. Deletions cut 5 bases from V and 4 bases from J, with 9 bases between. CDR3 length: 13 residues. CDR3 sequence: CASSLSSYNEQFF. The DNA for the CDR3 is TGTGCCAGCAGCCTCTCTAGTTACAATGAGCAGTTCTTC. Together with reference TRBV11-2 and TRBJ2-1, the CDR3 gives the full variable domain: EAGVAQSPRYKIIEKRQSVAFWCNPISGHATLYWYQQILGQGPKLLIQFQNNGVVDDSQLPKDRFSAERLKGVDSTLKIQPAKLEDSAVYLCASSLSSYNEQFFGPGTRLTVL.

This clonotype appeared a few times. The chain is built from TRBV20-1 and TRBJ2-2; 7 bases align to TRBD2. After removal of 4 bases from V and 2 bases from J, the junction contained 4 bases not matched to a gene. CDR3 length: 14 residues. Germline CDR1 is DFQATT and CDR2 is SNEGSKA (reference sequence). The CDR3 reads CSATPSGNTGELFF. The CDR3 bases are TGCAGTGCTACCCCTAGCGGAAACACCGGGGAGCTGTTTTTT.

Concerning this clonotype: Just one base apart from a much larger clone, this may be a read error. This chain uses TRBV7-6 with TRBJ1-1, with D uncertain. Germline CDR1 is SGHVS and CDR2 is FNYEAQ. The CDR3 extends over 14 amino acids. V dropped 5 bases and J dropped 3 bases, with 13 bases sitting between them. CDR3 amino acids: CASSLGVADTEAFF. The CDR3 coding sequence is TGTGCCAGCAGCCTCGGGGTGGCAGACACTGAAGCTTTCTTT. Complete variable domain (other parts from reference TRBV7-6 and TRBJ1-1): GAGVSQSPRYKVTKRGQDVALRCDPISGHVSLYWYRQALGQGPEFLTYFNYEAQQDKSGLPNDRFSAERPEGSISTLTIQRTEQRDSAMYRCASSLGVADTEAFFGQGTRLTVV.

This clonotype was detected a few times. This chain joins TRBV3-1 and TRBJ2-5; 11 bases are shared with TRBD2. The junction had 7 bases not matched to a gene; V was cut back by 3 bases and J by 1 base. Germline CDR1 reads LGHDT; CDR2 reads YNNKEL (reference sequence). The CDR3 sequence is 17 residues long. In DNA, the CDR3 is TGTGCCAGCAGCCATCTACAAGGACTAGCGGGCCAAGAGACCCAGTACTTC. This gives the protein CASSHLQGLAGQETQYF.

A note on this clonotype: Its ends do not fully match the called genes, so a read error is possible. For the CDR3, the DNA is TGTGCCAGTAGTATAGACATGGGTACCTATCAGCCCCAGCAATTT. Its protein product is CASSIDMGTYQPQQF. J is TRBJ1-5 and V is TRBV19, with unresolved D. CDR3 length: 15 amino acids. The germline V gene encodes CDR1 LNHDA and CDR2 SQIVND (reference sequence).

This clonotype was seen only a few times. This chain joins TRBV12-3 or TRBV12-4 and TRBJ2-1; TRBD2 matches 7 bases. The CDR3 loop spans 14 amino acids. The trim removed 6 bases at V and 5 bases at J, leaving 7 bases unmatched. The CDR3 coding sequence is TGTGCCAGCAGCCCAATGCGGGAGCACAATGAGCAGTTCTTC. Protein sequence: CASSPMREHNEQFF.

The sample holds many counts of this clonotype. The chain employs TRBV29-1 and TRBJ2-3, with 10 bases matching TRBD1. The V gene end was trimmed by 4 bases and the J gene end by 5 bases; junction bases not matched to a gene: 12. Germline V gene data show CDR1 as SQVTM and CDR2 as ANQGSEA. The CDR3 has 16 residues. For the CDR3, the DNA is TGCAGCGTTGTCTCAATTGGGACAGGGGTGGGAGATACGCAGTATTTT. Its translation is CSVVSIGTGVGDTQYF.

This clonotype was seen ten or more times. The rearrangement joins TRBV3-1 to TRBJ1-5, with D tentatively TRBD1 (5 bases). Trimming took off 0 bases at V and 6 bases at J, with 9 bases between the two ends. Germline values: CDR1 LGHDT, CDR2 YNNKEL (reference sequence). CDR3 length: 14 amino acids. In DNA, the CDR3 is TGTGCCAGCAGCCAAGAGGGGGTCGGTCAGCCCCAGCATTTT. Amino acid sequence: CASSQEGVGQPQHF.

This clonotype was seen only a few times. The J gene is TRBJ2-3, the V gene TRBV20-1; the D gene is possibly TRBD2 (5 bases). The germline V gene encodes CDR1 DFQATT and CDR2 SNEGSKA (reference sequence). V lost 1 base and J 2 bases, leaving 13 bases between the germline ends. The CDR3 is made up of 15 amino acids. The DNA of the CDR3 is TGCAGTGCTAGAGGGGGAGAGGGTGTCACAGATACGCAGTATTTT. It codes for CSARGGEGVTDTQYF.

The CDR3 sequence is CSARDRSGGSPMNTGELFF. For the CDR3, the DNA is TGCAGTGCTAGAGATCGGTCGGGAGGGTCCCCGATGAACACCGGGGAGCTGTTTTTT. V and J are TRBV20-1 and TRBJ2-2; TRBD2 aligns across 8 bases. Germline V gene lookup returns CDR1 DFQATT and CDR2 SNEGSKA (reference sequence). Trimming cost V 0 bases and J 1 base; bases outside gene matches: 13. The CDR3 runs 19 residues.

The genes are TRBV6-5 and TRBJ1-3; D remains unclear. V shed 6 bases and J shed 8 bases, with 8 bases lying between them. The CDR3 runs to 11 residues. Per the germline V gene, CDR1 is MNHEY and CDR2 is SVGAGI. CDR3 bases: TGTGCCAGCAGAAATAGTCACACCATATATTTT. Its translation: CASRNSHTIYF.

This clonotype was picked up many times. The rearrangement uses TRBV6-5 and TRBJ1-3; maybe TRBD1 (5 bases). This CDR3 contains 15 residues. Trimming pared 0 bases from V and 0 bases from J, leaving 6 bases between. From germline, CDR1 is MNHEY and CDR2 SVGAGI. The CDR3 DNA follows: TGTGCCAGCAGTTACTCCGGGGGCTCTGGAAACACCATATATTTT. It yields the protein CASSYSGGSGNTIYF.

This clonotype was found many times. The rearrangement links TRBV4-3 to TRBJ2-7; D unresolved. The CDR3 covers 13 residues. Germline V gives CDR1 LGHNA, CDR2 YSLEER. The V gene lost 4 bases and the J gene lost 0 bases, with 7 bases spanning the gap. This CDR3 is CASSPDGSYEQYF. The DNA for the CDR3 is TGCGCCAGCAGCCCGGACGGCTCCTACGAGCAGTACTTC.

The table lists this clonotype with many counts. The rearrangement uses TRBV19 and TRBJ1-2, with 7 bases that match TRBD1. Germline loops: CDR1 LNHDA, CDR2 SQIVND (reference sequence). The CDR3 covers 15 residues. J lost 2 bases, V lost 6 bases, and 9 bases had no gene match. The chain's CDR3 is CASRLTPGQNYGYTF. DNA for the CDR3: TGTGCCAGTAGGCTTACTCCGGGACAGAACTATGGCTACACCTTC.

This clonotype was found many times. The chain combines TRBV6-2 or TRBV6-3 with TRBJ2-3; a weak D match, TRBD2 (6 bases). CDR1 and CDR2 (germline): MNHEY, SVGEGT. This CDR3 is built from 16 residues. Trimming shortened V by 6 bases and J by 0 bases, and 16 bases separated the two germline ends. CDR3 region: CASSPRAGRSTDTQYF. The CDR3 coding sequence is TGTGCCAGCAGCCCACGAGCGGGCCGAAGCACAGATACGCAGTATTTT.

This clonotype has ten or more counts. The chain is built from TRBV5-1 and TRBJ1-6; D ambiguous. The CDR3 is 15 residues long. Trimming took 3 bases from V and 6 from J, leaving 13 bases between them. Germline V gene sequence: CDR1 SGHRS, CDR2 YFSETQ. The CDR3 DNA reads as TGCGCCAGCAGCTGGGAGACACCTACTAATTCACCCCTCCACTTT. This encodes CASSWETPTNSPLHF.

The table lists this clonotype with many counts. The rearrangement uses TRBV6-2 or TRBV6-3 and TRBJ1-1, with TRBD1 matching 7 bases. Trimming cost V 6 bases and J 0 bases; bases outside gene matches: 7. Germline assignment: CDR1 MNHEY and CDR2 SVGEGT. The CDR3 has 15 amino acids. The CDR3 sequence: CASRKQGPLNTEAFF. For the CDR3, the DNA is TGTGCCAGCAGGAAACAGGGGCCATTGAACACTGAAGCTTTCTTT.